This T cell receptor (beta chain) emerged from a study of early T cells in non-severe SARS-CoV-2 infection. Study at large: The chains were unpaired, and the sequenced material was bulk RNA from unsorted whole blood.

CDR1 is MNHNY, CDR2 SVGAGI, per germline (reference sequence). V lost 6 bases to trimming and J lost 4 bases; unmatched junction nucleotides: 4. The CDR3 length is 14 residues. Findings of the study overall: Private and CD4 specificities were missed by VDJdb matching, skewed to anti-spike CD8.

Each single cDNA molecule received a unique molecular identifier. TCRdb ran MiXCR on the 5' RACE reads and lists one entry per CDR3 protein. Of 80,000 or so distinct CDR3 sequences detected, about 10% appear once; the ten largest clones hold approximately 12%. This clonotype was seen only a few times. What it recognizes is unknown. This sequence originates from an adult who was a healthcare worker with PCR-confirmed SARS-CoV-2 infection or an uninfected control (not recorded which). Source: whole blood, taken at baseline. This sequence joins TRBV6-6 and TRBJ1-4; 8 bases line up with TRBD1. DNA for the CDR3: TGTGCCAGCAGAACGGGACAGGATAATGAAAAACTGTTTTTT. Translating it yields CASRTGQDNEKLFF.